This TCR beta chain was recovered during a study of beta chain features in type 1 diabetes. Study conclusions and caveats: The naive, central memory and Treg TCRB repertoires looked more alike in patients than they did in healthy donors. Type 1 diabetes patients had TCRB CDR3s that were shorter (moderately but significantly so) in all four CD4+ subsets.

Germline V gene data show CDR1 as MDHEN and CDR2 as SYDVKM. The CDR3 runs 15 residues. Trimming took off 6 bases at V and 2 bases at J, with 11 bases between the two ends. With respect to this clone: Antigen specificity is unknown.

What was sequenced were expressed TCRB transcripts, since all of the isolated RNA had been reverse transcribed. Method: immunoSEQ multiplex PCR; TCRdb's copy keeps in-frame clones and lacks some. In the table there are hundreds of thousands of clones, 68% of which are singletons. Sequencing used naive CD4+ T cells from blood. The source of this sequence is a man younger than 45 in good health. This chain uses TRBV28 with TRBJ2-6, with D maybe TRBD1 (5 bases). Here the CDR3 reads CASSLQGTGANVLTF. In DNA form, the CDR3 reads TGTGCCAGCAGCCTTCAGGGCACTGGGGCCAACGTCCTGACTTTC.